These 28 T cell receptor beta chains were all obtained from the same sample, sequenced in a study of T cell repertoires in cytomegalovirus infection. TCRdb re-derived calls from the reads in MiXCR, one entry per CDR3 protein. The sample records approximately 750,000 distinct CDR3 sequences, about a third being singletons. Sample: PBMCs. All receptors derive from a human donor in good health (CMV status not recorded). Some clones in this sample may be carry-over from other donors' samples.

CDR3: CASSFPEGARGYTF. Written as DNA, the CDR3 is TGTGCCAGCAGCTTTCCTGAGGGGGCTCGTGGCTACACCTTC. This chain uses TRBV7-2 with TRBJ1-2; 7 bases match TRBD1. Trimming at V came to 3 bases and at J to 7 bases, leaving 8 bases not matched to a gene. Per the germline V gene, CDR1 is SGHTA and CDR2 is FQGNSA. The length of the CDR3 is 14 residues.

The V call is TRBV12-3 or TRBV12-4, the J call TRBJ2-4; possible D gene TRBD1, 6 bases. V lost 4 bases, J lost 6 bases, and 7 bases lay in between. The CDR3 sequence is 12 residues long. The CDR3 region has the DNA TGTGCCAGCAGTTGGACAGCAAACATTCAGTACTTC. Protein: CASSWTANIQYF.

In its sample, this clonotype was seen once. Its ends do not fully match the called genes, so a read error is possible. This sequence joins TRBV19 and TRBJ2-1; 8 nucleotides align to TRBD1. This CDR3 has 13 amino acids. Germline assignment: CDR1 LNHDA and CDR2 SQIVND (reference sequence). The CDR3 sequence: CASIINRGSLQFF. In DNA form, the CDR3 reads TGTGCCAGTATTATAAACAGGGGGAGCCTCCAGTTCTTC.

V and J are TRBV12-3 or TRBV12-4 and TRBJ1-2; maybe TRBD1 (6 bases). V was cut by 3 bases and J by 5 bases, with 13 bases left in between. The CDR3 extends over 14 amino acids. CDR3 sequence: CASSFGGAWYGYTF. The CDR3 coding sequence is TGTGCCAGCAGTTTTGGGGGCGCTTGGTATGGCTACACCTTC.

CDR3 DNA: TGTGCCACCAGTGAATTAAGTGTATTGGTGGGCAGATCGAACACTGAAGCTTTCTTT. Its translation is CATSELSVLVGRSNTEAFF. The chain employs TRBV24-1 and TRBJ1-1, with no clear D. V was pared by 4 bases and J by 1 base, with 24 bases between. CDR3 length equals 19 residues. Germline V gives CDR1 KGHDR, CDR2 SFDVKD.

The gene calls are TRBV5-6 and TRBJ1-5, with a tentative D call TRBD1 (5 bases). From germline, CDR1 is SGHDT and CDR2 YYEEEE. This CDR3 spans 15 amino acids. V lost 1 base, J lost 0 bases, and 8 bases lay in between. For the CDR3, the DNA is TGTGCCAGCAGCTTGACAGGATTTAGCAATCAGCCCCAGCATTTT. Protein product: CASSLTGFSNQPQHF.

Remarks on this clonotype: A much larger clone lies a single base off, so this may be a read error. The V call is TRBV7-2, the J call TRBJ2-1; 11 nucleotides match TRBD1. This CDR3 contains 15 residues. Germline loops: CDR1 SGHTA, CDR2 FQGNSA. This CDR3 reads CASSIGQGASNEQLF. In nucleotides, the CDR3 is TGTGCCAGCAGCATCGGACAGGGGGCGTCCAATGAGCAGCTCTTC.

This clonotype was observed a single time. V usage is TRBV6-6 and J usage is TRBJ2-5; 10 bases fit TRBD1. V shed 10 bases and J 5 bases; nucleotides not matched to a gene: 10. CDR1 is MNHNY and CDR2 is SVGAGI in the germline V gene (reference sequence). The length of the CDR3 is 14 residues. The CDR3 reads CATRWDRGRETQYF. The CDR3 coding sequence is TGTGCCACCCGCTGGGACAGGGGAAGGGAGACCCAGTACTTC.

V usage is TRBV29-1 and J usage is TRBJ2-3, with 9 bases identical to TRBD2. Germline V lookup: CDR1 SQVTM, CDR2 ANQGSEA. The CDR3 consists of 16 residues. Trimming cost V 6 bases and J 5 bases; bases outside gene matches: 15. The CDR3 here is CSVVRGGDRVLDTQYF. The DNA of the CDR3 is TGCAGCGTCGTCCGCGGGGGGGATAGGGTTTTAGATACGCAGTATTTT.

The chain carries TRBV20-1 and TRBJ1-6; D perhaps matches TRBD1 (5 bases). The CDR3 contains 15 residues. Per the germline V gene, CDR1 is DFQATT and CDR2 is SNEGSKA (reference sequence). The V and J ends lost 5 bases and 0 bases respectively, with 11 bases between them. CDR3 loop: CSASRASSYNSPLHF. CDR3 sequence (DNA): TGCAGTGCTTCCAGGGCGAGCTCCTATAATTCACCCCTCCACTTT.

This chain uses TRBV6-1 with TRBJ1-3, with 7 bases lining up with TRBD1. CDR3 length: 18 residues. Germline V lookup: CDR1 MNHNS, CDR2 SASEGT. The V segment lost 2 bases and the J segment 3 bases; nucleotides outside the gene matches: 13. DNA of the CDR3: TGTGCCAGCAGTGAAAGGATGGGCAGGGGGAATCGTGGAAACACCATATATTTT. Translating gives CASSERMGRGNRGNTIYF.

The chain has TRBV2 and TRBJ1-5; weak D call: TRBD1 (6 bases). V shed 10 bases and J shed 3 bases, with 10 bases lying between them. CDR1 SNHLY and CDR2 FYNNEI come from the germline V gene. This CDR3 has 12 amino acids. This CDR3 is CAIRQANQPQHF. The CDR3, as DNA: TGTGCCATAAGACAGGCCAATCAGCCCCAGCATTTT.

The chain is built from TRBV19 and TRBJ2-1, with 7 bases fitting TRBD2. V lost 3 bases, J lost 5 bases, and 10 bases stayed unmatched. Germline-derived CDR1 and CDR2 are LNHDA and SQIVND (reference sequence). This CDR3 is built from 16 residues. Written as DNA, the CDR3 is TGTGCCAGTAGTATGGAGTCGGCGGGAGCCCACAATGAGCAGTTCTTC. Translated: CASSMESAGAHNEQFF.

Many counts were recorded for this clonotype. The chain uses TRBV12-3 or TRBV12-4 and TRBJ2-1, with 14 bases lining up with TRBD2. The CDR3 runs 17 residues. After removal of 2 bases from V and 5 bases from J, the junction contained 5 bases not matched to a gene. The CDR3 here is CASSLPEGLAGDNEQFF. Written as DNA, the CDR3 is TGTGCCAGCAGTTTACCGGAGGGACTAGCGGGGGACAATGAGCAGTTCTTC.

The sample holds a few counts of this clonotype. J is TRBJ1-4 and V is TRBV19; D gene unclear. This CDR3 contains 13 residues. V was pared by 7 bases and J by 4 bases, with 10 bases between. Per germline, CDR1 LNHDA and CDR2 SQIVND (reference sequence). The CDR3 region is CASISSRNEKLFF. The CDR3 DNA reads TGTGCCAGTATAAGCAGCCGTAATGAAAAACTGTTTTTT.

The chain couples TRBV19 to TRBJ1-5; D not certain. Germline values: CDR1 LNHDA, CDR2 SQIVND (reference sequence). The V end lost 1 base, the J end lost 0 bases, and 7 bases lay between the germline ends. CDR3 length: 15 amino acids. CDR3 in amino acids: CASSIGRSSNQPQHF. In DNA, the CDR3 is TGTGCCAGTAGTATAGGCAGGAGTAGCAATCAGCCCCAGCATTTT. Based on the CDR3 plus reference TRBV19 and TRBJ1-5, the full variable domain is DGGITQSPKYLFRKEGQNVTLSCEQNLNHDAMYWYRQDPGQGLRLIYYSQIVNDFQKGDIAEGYSVSREKKESFPLTVTSAQKNPTAFYLCASSIGRSSNQPQHFGDGTRLSIL.

This chain links TRBV10-3 with TRBJ2-1; tentatively, D is TRBD2 (6 bases). Germline V gives CDR1 ENHRY, CDR2 SYGVKD. Trimming took 4 bases from V and 6 from J, leaving 16 bases between them. This CDR3 is 15 amino acids long. CDR3 DNA: TGTGCCATCAGTGGGAAGGTGGGAGCGGGCAATGAGCAGTTCTTC. Translation gives CAISGKVGAGNEQFF.

The J gene is TRBJ2-1, the V gene TRBV14; TRBD2 matches 11 bases. V trimming: 4 bases; J trimming: 2 bases; junction bases outside the gene matches: 10. Germline CDR1 is SGHDN and CDR2 is FVKESK. This CDR3 is 18 amino acids long. In DNA, the CDR3 is TGTGCCAGCAGCCCCGGACTAGCGGGTTACTCTCCCTACAATGAGCAGTTCTTC. Translating gives CASSPGLAGYSPYNEQFF.

The chain is built from TRBV20-1 and TRBJ1-1; possibly TRBD1 for D (6 bases). Germline CDR1 and CDR2: DFQATT and SNEGSKA (reference sequence). Trimming stripped 4 bases from V and 0 bases from J, with 21 bases between. The CDR3 consists of 17 residues. This chain's CDR3 is CSATPLKPDSLNTEAFF. The CDR3 DNA follows: TGCAGTGCTACCCCATTAAAACCGGACAGCTTGAACACTGAAGCTTTCTTT.

The rearrangement links TRBV7-9 to TRBJ1-2; 9 bases are a match to TRBD1. The ends lost 5 bases at V and 0 bases at J; junction bases unmatched: 4. The CDR3 sequence is 15 residues long. Germline V gene lookup returns CDR1 SEHNR and CDR2 FQNEAQ (reference sequence). The CDR3: CASSPGQGPNYGYTF. The CDR3 bases are TGTGCCAGCAGCCCGGGACAGGGACCTAACTATGGCTACACCTTC.

The genes are TRBV5-6 and TRBJ1-3; TRBD1 is a possible D gene (5 bases). Germline CDR1 SGHDT, CDR2 YYEEEE. V lost 4 bases to trimming and J lost 3 bases, with 26 bases between them. The CDR3 runs 19 residues. For the CDR3, the DNA is TGTGCCAGCAGCCGCGCCTGGGCCTTTGGAGGGGAAGGTGGAAACACCATATATTTT. Translation gives CASSRAWAFGGEGGNTIYF.

A word on this clonotype: The conserved phenylalanine or tryptophan is not found at the CDR3 terminus, so this likely reflects a read error. The genes are TRBV6-5 and TRBJ2-4; 11 bases fit TRBD2. V was pared by 2 bases and J by 3 bases, with 3 bases of the junction left unmatched. Germline assignment: CDR1 MNHEY and CDR2 SVGAGI. CDR3 length equals 16 residues. CDR3 loop: CASSYTSGSVKNIQYL. DNA of the CDR3: TGTGCCAGCAGTTACACTAGCGGGAGTGTCAAAAACATTCAGTACTTA.

The rearrangement uses TRBV7-2 and TRBJ2-5; possibly TRBD1 for D (6 bases). With 0 bases removed from V and 3 bases from J, the gap between germline ends came to 11 bases. The CDR3 spans 15 residues. In germline, CDR1 is SGHTA, CDR2 FQGNSA. The CDR3 sequence is CASSLAGRGEETQYF. CDR3 in DNA: TGTGCCAGCAGCTTAGCCGGCAGGGGAGAAGAGACCCAGTACTTC. Full variable domain (outside the CDR3, taken from reference TRBV7-2 and TRBJ2-5): GAGVSQSPSNKVTEKGKDVELRCDPISGHTALYWYRQSLGQGLEFLIYFQGNSAPDKSGLPSDRFSAERTGGSVSTLTIQRTQQEDSAVYLCASSLAGRGEETQYFGPGTRLLVL.

This clonotype was seen ten or more times. The chain has TRBV29-1 and TRBJ2-1, with 7 bases matching TRBD2. This CDR3 contains 15 residues. Germline loops: CDR1 SQVTM, CDR2 ANQGSEA. Trimming cost V 3 bases and J 2 bases; bases outside gene matches: 7. The CDR3 spells CSVERGSGAYNEQFF. The CDR3 DNA reads as TGCAGCGTTGAGCGCGGGAGCGGCGCCTACAATGAGCAGTTCTTC.

This clonotype was counted between two and nine times. V gene TRBV7-3 combines with J gene TRBJ1-2; a possible D gene is TRBD1 (5 bases). V lost 3 bases and J lost 2, with 19 bases in between. Germline CDR1 SGHTA, CDR2 FQGTGA. The length of the CDR3 is 17 residues. The CDR3 nucleotides read TGTGCCAGCAGCTTCGTTATTTCCGGGGCCAAAAACTATGGCTACACCTTC. This sequence encodes CASSFVISGAKNYGYTF.

This clonotype was counted between two and nine times. The chain joins TRBV11-2 to TRBJ2-2, with D possibly being TRBD1 or TRBD2 (5 bases each). Germline-derived CDR1 and CDR2 are SGHAT and FQNNGV. V was pared by 6 bases and J by 5 bases, with 13 bases between. The CDR3 spans 14 residues. CDR3 sequence: CASSLLGGTGELFF. For the CDR3, the DNA is TGTGCCAGCAGTTTGCTTGGGGGAACCGGGGAGCTGTTTTTT.

This clonotype was counted ten times or more. The rearrangement joins TRBV7-2 to TRBJ2-3; D might be TRBD2 (5 bases). V lost 4 bases, J lost 0 bases, and 11 bases lay in between. CDR3 length: 15 amino acids. Germline CDR1 SGHTA, CDR2 FQGNSA. CDR3 amino acids: CASSYTRGSTDTQYF. CDR3 sequence (DNA): TGTGCCAGCAGCTACACTCGAGGGAGCACAGATACGCAGTATTTT.

This clonotype has a handful of counts. V and J are TRBV4-1 and TRBJ1-6; D remains ambiguous. This CDR3 region has 16 residues. Germline CDR1 MGHRA, CDR2 YSYEKL. Trimming removed 0 bases at V and 0 bases at J, with 6 bases between. Here the CDR3 DNA reads TGCGCCAGCAGCCAAGAAAGGAGCTCCTATAATTCACCCCTCCACTTT. Translating gives CASSQERSSYNSPLHF.